These 10 T cell receptor beta chains originate from one sample sequenced in a study of blood T cell repertoires in COVID-19. This table comes from immunoSEQ multiplex PCR, and its TCRdb copy is limited to in-frame clones, with some not included. The table includes some 60,000 clones, around 87% detected once. Sequenced input: peripheral blood. The receptor set was obtained from a human donor with active COVID-19. The donor label of this sample is uncertain.

This clone was counted only a few times. The rearrangement links TRBV6-6 to TRBJ2-7; TRBD1 matches at 7 bases. The V gene end was trimmed by 4 bases and the J gene end by 2 bases; junction bases not matched to a gene: 2. The CDR3 consists of 13 residues. CDR1 MNHNY and CDR2 SVGAGI come from the germline V gene (reference sequence). The CDR3 reads CASSWGQTYEQYF. The CDR3 DNA is TGTGCCAGCAGTTGGGGACAGACCTACGAGCAGTACTTC.

The rearrangement uses TRBV7-2 and TRBJ2-5, with 8 positions matching TRBD1. Per germline, CDR1 SGHTA and CDR2 FQGNSA. V gave up 7 bases and J gave up 2 bases; unmatched junction bases: 12. The CDR3 runs to 16 residues. The CDR3 sequence: CASTTRGDRMQETQYF. CDR3 nucleotides: TGTGCCAGCACAACCCGCGGGGACAGGATGCAAGAGACCCAGTACTTC.

This clone was observed many times. V is TRBV7-9 and J is TRBJ2-7; D gene uncertain. The length of the CDR3 is 13 residues. V dropped 5 bases and J dropped 3 bases, with 11 bases sitting between them. The V gene's germline CDR1 is SEHNR and CDR2 FQNEAQ (reference sequence). The CDR3 DNA reads as TGTGCCAGCAGCCCTGCTTTCGGCTACGAGCAGTACTTC. As protein: CASSPAFGYEQYF.

The chain employs TRBV30 and TRBJ1-5; D is unclear. The V end lost 3 bases, the J end lost 4 bases, and 10 bases lay between the germline ends. From germline, CDR1 is GTSNPN and CDR2 SVGIG (reference sequence). This CDR3 region has 13 residues. The CDR3 DNA reads as TGTGCCTGGAGGGAGGGTTTTAATCAGCCCCAGCATTTT. Encoded protein: CAWREGFNQPQHF.

This chain connects TRBV19 to TRBJ1-1; D remains ambiguous. Germline CDR1 is LNHDA and CDR2 is SQIVND (reference sequence). V was cut by 6 bases and J by 2 bases, with 19 bases left in between. The CDR3 is 16 residues long. CDR3 amino acids: CASSPTPLPANTEAFF. The CDR3 bases are TGTGCCAGTAGCCCAACTCCACTACCAGCAAACACTGAAGCTTTCTTT.

The sample holds one count of this clone. The chain recombines TRBV10-3 with TRBJ1-2; D might be TRBD1 (6 bases). Germline lookup yields CDR1 ENHRY and CDR2 SYGVKD. CDR3 length: 12 residues. Trimming removed 6 bases from V and 5 bases from J, with 10 bases in between. For the CDR3, the DNA is TGTGCCATCAGCCAGGACAGTTATGGCTACACCTTC. It codes for CAISQDSYGYTF.

This sequence joins TRBV5-6 and TRBJ2-3, with 8 bases matching TRBD2. Germline CDR1 SGHDT, CDR2 YYEEEE. V shed 4 bases, J shed 2 bases, and the junction held 12 bases outside the gene matches. The CDR3 contains 17 residues. The CDR3 region is CASSPGRASGTTDTQYF. The DNA of the CDR3 is TGTGCCAGCAGCCCCGGGAGGGCTAGCGGAACCACAGATACGCAGTATTTT.

V is TRBV9 and J is TRBJ1-4, with a possible D match to TRBD1 (5 bases). The CDR3 sequence is 15 residues long. Looked up from germline, CDR1 is SGDLS and CDR2 is YYNGEE. V dropped 3 bases and J dropped 8 bases, with 17 bases sitting between them. CDR3 nucleotide sequence: TGTGCCAGCAGCGCAACGCCCCAGGGATGGGAAAAACTGTTTTTT. Translating gives CASSATPQGWEKLFF. Full variable domain (rest looked up from reference TRBV9 and TRBJ1-4): DSGVTQTPKHLITATGQRVTLRCSPRSGDLSVYWYQQSLDQGLQFLIQYYNGEERAKGNILERFSAQQFPDLHSELNLSSLELGDSALYFCASSATPQGWEKLFFGSGTQLSVL.

This sequence joins TRBV7-8 and TRBJ2-3; D possibly corresponds to TRBD1 (6 bases). The CDR3 consists of 17 residues. Germline V lookup: CDR1 SGHVS, CDR2 FQNEAQ. Deletions cut 2 bases from V and 2 bases from J, with 17 bases between. CDR3 amino acids: CASSLRGKTVDTDTQYF. Written as DNA, the CDR3 is TGTGCCAGCAGCTTAAGGGGGAAGACAGTTGACACAGATACGCAGTATTTT.

This clone was detected only a few times. V is TRBV5-1 and J is TRBJ1-1, with 8 bases identical to TRBD1. Germline assignment: CDR1 SGHRS and CDR2 YFSETQ. CDR3 length equals 16 residues. Unmatched junction bases numbered 12, after V lost 4 bases and J lost 4 bases. CDR3: CASSGQGASVSTEAFF. CDR3 in DNA: TGCGCCAGCAGCGGGCAGGGGGCGAGTGTGAGCACTGAAGCTTTCTTT.